This T cell receptor beta chain was retrieved from a study of blood T cell repertoires in COVID-19. About the study: Italy, Spain and the United States were the sources of the convalescent and acute COVID-19 samples. T cells, B-cell-depleted T cells, or PBMCs provided the cDNA or gDNA that served as material.

This clone was recorded only once. V was clipped by 0 bases and J by 1 base; unmatched bases: 3. Germline CDR1 is KGHSH and CDR2 is LQKENI. This CDR3 contains 16 residues. Data came from immunoSEQ multiplex PCR; TCRdb stores just in-frame clones and leaves some out. In the table there are hundreds of thousands of clones, less than 90% of which are singletons. The TCR sequence derives from a woman aged 50 to 60 with acute or convalescent COVID-19. Sequenced material: peripheral blood. The chain joins TRBV18 to TRBJ2-3; TRBD2 aligns across 8 bases. CDR3 protein: CASSPPGTSGTDTQYF. The CDR3 region has the DNA TGTGCCAGCTCACCACCCGGGACTAGTGGCACAGATACGCAGTATTTT.